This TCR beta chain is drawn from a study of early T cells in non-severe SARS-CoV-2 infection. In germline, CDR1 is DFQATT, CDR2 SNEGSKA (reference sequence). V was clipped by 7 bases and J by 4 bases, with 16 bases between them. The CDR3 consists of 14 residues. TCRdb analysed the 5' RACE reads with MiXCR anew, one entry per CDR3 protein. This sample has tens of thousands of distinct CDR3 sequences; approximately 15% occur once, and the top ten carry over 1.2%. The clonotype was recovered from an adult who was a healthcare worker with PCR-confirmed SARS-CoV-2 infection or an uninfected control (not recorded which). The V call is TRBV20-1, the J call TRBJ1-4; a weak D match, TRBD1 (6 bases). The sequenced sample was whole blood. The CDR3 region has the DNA TGCAGTGTTAAGCTGGGGGGCTATAATGAAAAACTGTTTTTT. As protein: CSVKLGGYNEKLFF.